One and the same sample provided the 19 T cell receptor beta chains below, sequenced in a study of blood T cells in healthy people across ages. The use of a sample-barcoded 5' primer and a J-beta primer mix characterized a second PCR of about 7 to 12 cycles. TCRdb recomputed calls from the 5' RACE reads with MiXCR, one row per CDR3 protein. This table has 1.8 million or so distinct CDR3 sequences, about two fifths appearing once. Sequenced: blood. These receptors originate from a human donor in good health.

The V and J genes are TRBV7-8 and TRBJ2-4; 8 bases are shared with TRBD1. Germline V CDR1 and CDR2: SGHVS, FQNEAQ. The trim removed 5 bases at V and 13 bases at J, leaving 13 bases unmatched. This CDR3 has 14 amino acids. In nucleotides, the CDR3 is TGTGCCAGCAGCCTGAGTCGACAGGGGCGAGAGCAGTACTTC. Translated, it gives CASSLSRQGREQYF.

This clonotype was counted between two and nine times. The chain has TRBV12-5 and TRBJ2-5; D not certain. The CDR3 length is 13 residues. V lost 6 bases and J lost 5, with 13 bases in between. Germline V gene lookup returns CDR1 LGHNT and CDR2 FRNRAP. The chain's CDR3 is CASGPLNEETQYF. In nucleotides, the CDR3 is TGTGCTAGTGGACCACTCAATGAGGAGACCCAGTACTTC.

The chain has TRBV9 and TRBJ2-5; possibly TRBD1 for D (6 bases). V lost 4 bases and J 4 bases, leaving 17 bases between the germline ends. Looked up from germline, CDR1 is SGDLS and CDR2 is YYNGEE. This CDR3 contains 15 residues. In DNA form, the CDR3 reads TGTGCCAGCAGCCAAATGGGGGCCTACTCAGAGACCCAGTACTTC. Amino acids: CASSQMGAYSETQYF. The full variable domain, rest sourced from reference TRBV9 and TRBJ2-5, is DSGVTQTPKHLITATGQRVTLRCSPRSGDLSVYWYQQSLDQGLQFLIQYYNGEERAKGNILERFSAQQFPDLHSELNLSSLELGDSALYFCASSQMGAYSETQYFGPGTRLLVL.

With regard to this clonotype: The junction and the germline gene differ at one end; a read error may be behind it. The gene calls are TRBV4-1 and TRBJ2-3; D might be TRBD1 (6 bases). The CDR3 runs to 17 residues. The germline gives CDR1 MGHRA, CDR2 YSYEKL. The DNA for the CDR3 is TGCGCCAGCAGCCAAGGGGGGCTGGGCGACTACACAGATTCGCAGTATTTT. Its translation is CASSQGGLGDYTDSQYF.

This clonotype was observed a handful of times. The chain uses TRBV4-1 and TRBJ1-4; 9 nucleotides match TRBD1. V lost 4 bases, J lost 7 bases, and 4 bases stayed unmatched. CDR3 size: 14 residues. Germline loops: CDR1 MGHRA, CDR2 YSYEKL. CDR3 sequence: CASSRPGQGEKLFF. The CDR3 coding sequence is TGCGCCAGCAGCCGACCGGGACAGGGTGAAAAACTGTTTTTT.

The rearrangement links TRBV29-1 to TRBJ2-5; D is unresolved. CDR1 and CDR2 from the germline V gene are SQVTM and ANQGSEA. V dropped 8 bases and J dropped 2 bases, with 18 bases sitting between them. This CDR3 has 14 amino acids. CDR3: CSTTPTGGQETQYF. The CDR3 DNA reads TGCAGCACGACACCGACTGGCGGACAAGAGACCCAGTACTTC. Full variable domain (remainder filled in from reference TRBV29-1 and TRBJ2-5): SAVISQKPSRDICQRGTSLTIQCQVDSQVTMMFWYRQQPGQSLTLIATANQGSEATYESGFVIDKFPISRPNLTFSTLTVSNMSPEDSSIYLCSTTPTGGQETQYFGPGTRLLVL.

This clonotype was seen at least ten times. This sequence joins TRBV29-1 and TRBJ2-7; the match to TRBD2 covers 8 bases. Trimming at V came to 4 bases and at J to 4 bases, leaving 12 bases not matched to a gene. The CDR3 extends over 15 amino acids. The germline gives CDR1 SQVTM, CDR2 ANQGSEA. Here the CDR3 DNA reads TGCAGCGTTGGAAAACGACTAGCGCGGGTGTACGAGCAGTACTTC. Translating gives CSVGKRLARVYEQYF.

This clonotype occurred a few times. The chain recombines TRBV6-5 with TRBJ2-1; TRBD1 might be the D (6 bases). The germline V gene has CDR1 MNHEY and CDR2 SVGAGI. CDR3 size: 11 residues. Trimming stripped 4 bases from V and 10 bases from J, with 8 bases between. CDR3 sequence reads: CASSSDREQFF. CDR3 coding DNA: TGTGCCAGCAGTTCTGACAGGGAGCAGTTCTTC.

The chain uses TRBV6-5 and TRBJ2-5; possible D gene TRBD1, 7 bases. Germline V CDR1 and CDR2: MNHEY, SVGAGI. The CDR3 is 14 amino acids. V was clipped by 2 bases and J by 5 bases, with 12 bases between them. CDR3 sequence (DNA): TGTGCCAGCAGTTACCAGACAGGGAGGGAGACCCAGTACTTC. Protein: CASSYQTGRETQYF.

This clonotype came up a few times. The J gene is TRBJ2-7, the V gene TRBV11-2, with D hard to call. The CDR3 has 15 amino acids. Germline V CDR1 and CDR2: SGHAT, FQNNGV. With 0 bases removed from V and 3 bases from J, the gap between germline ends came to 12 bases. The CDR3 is CASSLEGQSFYEQYF. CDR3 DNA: TGTGCCAGCAGCTTAGAAGGGCAGTCCTTCTACGAGCAGTACTTC. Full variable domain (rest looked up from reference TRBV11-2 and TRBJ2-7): EAGVAQSPRYKIIEKRQSVAFWCNPISGHATLYWYQQILGQGPKLLIQFQNNGVVDDSQLPKDRFSAERLKGVDSTLKIQPAKLEDSAVYLCASSLEGQSFYEQYFGPGTRLTVT.

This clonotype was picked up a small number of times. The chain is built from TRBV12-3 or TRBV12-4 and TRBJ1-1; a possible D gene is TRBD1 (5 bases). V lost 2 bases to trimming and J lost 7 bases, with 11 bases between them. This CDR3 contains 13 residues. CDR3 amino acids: CASSLFSGSEAFF. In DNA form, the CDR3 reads TGTGCCAGCAGTTTATTTTCAGGGAGTGAAGCTTTCTTT.

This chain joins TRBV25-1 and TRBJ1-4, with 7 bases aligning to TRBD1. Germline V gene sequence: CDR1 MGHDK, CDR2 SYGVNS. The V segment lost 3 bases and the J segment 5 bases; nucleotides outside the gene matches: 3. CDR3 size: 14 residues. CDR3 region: CASSEWGQNEKLFF. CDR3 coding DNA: TGTGCCAGCAGTGAGTGGGGACAGAATGAAAAACTGTTTTTT.

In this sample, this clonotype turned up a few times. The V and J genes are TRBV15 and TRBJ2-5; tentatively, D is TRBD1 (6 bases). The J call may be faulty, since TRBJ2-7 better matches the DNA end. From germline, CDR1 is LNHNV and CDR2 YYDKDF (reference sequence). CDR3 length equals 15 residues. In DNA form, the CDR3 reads TGTGCCACCAGCAGAGATGGTGCAGGGGTAGTCGAGCAGTACTTC. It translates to CATSRDGAGVVEQYF.

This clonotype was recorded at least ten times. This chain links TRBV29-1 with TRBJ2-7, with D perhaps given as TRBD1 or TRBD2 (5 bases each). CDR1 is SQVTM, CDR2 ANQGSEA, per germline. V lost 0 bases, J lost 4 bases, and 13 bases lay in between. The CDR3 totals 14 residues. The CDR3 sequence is CSVEDPQGVYEQYF. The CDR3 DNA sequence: TGCAGCGTTGAAGATCCTCAGGGAGTGTACGAGCAGTACTTC.

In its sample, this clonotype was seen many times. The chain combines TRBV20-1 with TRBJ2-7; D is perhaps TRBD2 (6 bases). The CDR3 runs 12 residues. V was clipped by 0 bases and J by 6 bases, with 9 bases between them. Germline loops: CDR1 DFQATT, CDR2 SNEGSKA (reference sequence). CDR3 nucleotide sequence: TGCAGTGCTAGAGATGTGGGGGGCGAGCAGTACTTC. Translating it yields CSARDVGGEQYF.

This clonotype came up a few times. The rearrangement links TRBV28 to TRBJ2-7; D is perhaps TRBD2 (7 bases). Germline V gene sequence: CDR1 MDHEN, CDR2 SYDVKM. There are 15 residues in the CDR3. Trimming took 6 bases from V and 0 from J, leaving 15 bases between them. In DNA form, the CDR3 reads TGTGCCAGCAGCTTAGGGGGGGTATTCTCCTACGAGCAGTACTTC. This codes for CASSLGGVFSYEQYF. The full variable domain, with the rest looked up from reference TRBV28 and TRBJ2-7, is DVKVTQSSRYLVKRTGEKVFLECVQDMDHENMFWYRQDPGLGLRLIYFSYDVKMKEKGDIPEGYSVSREKKERFSLILESASTNQTSMYLCASSLGGVFSYEQYFGPGTRLTVT.

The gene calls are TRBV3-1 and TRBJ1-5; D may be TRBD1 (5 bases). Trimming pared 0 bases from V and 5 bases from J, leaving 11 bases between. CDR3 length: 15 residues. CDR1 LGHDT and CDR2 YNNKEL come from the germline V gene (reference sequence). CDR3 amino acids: CASSQDTTEHQPQHF. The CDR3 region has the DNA TGTGCCAGCAGCCAAGATACGACAGAACATCAGCCCCAGCATTTT. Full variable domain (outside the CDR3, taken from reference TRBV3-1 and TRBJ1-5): DTAVSQTPKYLVTQMGNDKSIKCEQNLGHDTMYWYKQDSKKFLKIMFSYNNKELIINETVPNRFSPKSPDKAHLNLHINSLELGDSAVYFCASSQDTTEHQPQHFGDGTRLSIL.

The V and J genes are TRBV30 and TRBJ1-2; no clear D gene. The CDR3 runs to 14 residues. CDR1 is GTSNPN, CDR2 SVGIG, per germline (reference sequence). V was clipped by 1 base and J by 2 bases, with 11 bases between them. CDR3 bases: TGTGCCTGGAGTGCACCATCCAACAACTATGGCTACACCTTC. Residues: CAWSAPSNNYGYTF.

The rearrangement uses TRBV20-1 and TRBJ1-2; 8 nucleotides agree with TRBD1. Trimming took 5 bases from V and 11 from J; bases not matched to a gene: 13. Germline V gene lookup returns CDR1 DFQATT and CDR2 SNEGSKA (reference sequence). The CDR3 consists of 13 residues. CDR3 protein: CSAAGGNVNWYTF. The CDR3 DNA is TGCAGTGCTGCAGGGGGCAACGTAAATTGGTACACCTTC.